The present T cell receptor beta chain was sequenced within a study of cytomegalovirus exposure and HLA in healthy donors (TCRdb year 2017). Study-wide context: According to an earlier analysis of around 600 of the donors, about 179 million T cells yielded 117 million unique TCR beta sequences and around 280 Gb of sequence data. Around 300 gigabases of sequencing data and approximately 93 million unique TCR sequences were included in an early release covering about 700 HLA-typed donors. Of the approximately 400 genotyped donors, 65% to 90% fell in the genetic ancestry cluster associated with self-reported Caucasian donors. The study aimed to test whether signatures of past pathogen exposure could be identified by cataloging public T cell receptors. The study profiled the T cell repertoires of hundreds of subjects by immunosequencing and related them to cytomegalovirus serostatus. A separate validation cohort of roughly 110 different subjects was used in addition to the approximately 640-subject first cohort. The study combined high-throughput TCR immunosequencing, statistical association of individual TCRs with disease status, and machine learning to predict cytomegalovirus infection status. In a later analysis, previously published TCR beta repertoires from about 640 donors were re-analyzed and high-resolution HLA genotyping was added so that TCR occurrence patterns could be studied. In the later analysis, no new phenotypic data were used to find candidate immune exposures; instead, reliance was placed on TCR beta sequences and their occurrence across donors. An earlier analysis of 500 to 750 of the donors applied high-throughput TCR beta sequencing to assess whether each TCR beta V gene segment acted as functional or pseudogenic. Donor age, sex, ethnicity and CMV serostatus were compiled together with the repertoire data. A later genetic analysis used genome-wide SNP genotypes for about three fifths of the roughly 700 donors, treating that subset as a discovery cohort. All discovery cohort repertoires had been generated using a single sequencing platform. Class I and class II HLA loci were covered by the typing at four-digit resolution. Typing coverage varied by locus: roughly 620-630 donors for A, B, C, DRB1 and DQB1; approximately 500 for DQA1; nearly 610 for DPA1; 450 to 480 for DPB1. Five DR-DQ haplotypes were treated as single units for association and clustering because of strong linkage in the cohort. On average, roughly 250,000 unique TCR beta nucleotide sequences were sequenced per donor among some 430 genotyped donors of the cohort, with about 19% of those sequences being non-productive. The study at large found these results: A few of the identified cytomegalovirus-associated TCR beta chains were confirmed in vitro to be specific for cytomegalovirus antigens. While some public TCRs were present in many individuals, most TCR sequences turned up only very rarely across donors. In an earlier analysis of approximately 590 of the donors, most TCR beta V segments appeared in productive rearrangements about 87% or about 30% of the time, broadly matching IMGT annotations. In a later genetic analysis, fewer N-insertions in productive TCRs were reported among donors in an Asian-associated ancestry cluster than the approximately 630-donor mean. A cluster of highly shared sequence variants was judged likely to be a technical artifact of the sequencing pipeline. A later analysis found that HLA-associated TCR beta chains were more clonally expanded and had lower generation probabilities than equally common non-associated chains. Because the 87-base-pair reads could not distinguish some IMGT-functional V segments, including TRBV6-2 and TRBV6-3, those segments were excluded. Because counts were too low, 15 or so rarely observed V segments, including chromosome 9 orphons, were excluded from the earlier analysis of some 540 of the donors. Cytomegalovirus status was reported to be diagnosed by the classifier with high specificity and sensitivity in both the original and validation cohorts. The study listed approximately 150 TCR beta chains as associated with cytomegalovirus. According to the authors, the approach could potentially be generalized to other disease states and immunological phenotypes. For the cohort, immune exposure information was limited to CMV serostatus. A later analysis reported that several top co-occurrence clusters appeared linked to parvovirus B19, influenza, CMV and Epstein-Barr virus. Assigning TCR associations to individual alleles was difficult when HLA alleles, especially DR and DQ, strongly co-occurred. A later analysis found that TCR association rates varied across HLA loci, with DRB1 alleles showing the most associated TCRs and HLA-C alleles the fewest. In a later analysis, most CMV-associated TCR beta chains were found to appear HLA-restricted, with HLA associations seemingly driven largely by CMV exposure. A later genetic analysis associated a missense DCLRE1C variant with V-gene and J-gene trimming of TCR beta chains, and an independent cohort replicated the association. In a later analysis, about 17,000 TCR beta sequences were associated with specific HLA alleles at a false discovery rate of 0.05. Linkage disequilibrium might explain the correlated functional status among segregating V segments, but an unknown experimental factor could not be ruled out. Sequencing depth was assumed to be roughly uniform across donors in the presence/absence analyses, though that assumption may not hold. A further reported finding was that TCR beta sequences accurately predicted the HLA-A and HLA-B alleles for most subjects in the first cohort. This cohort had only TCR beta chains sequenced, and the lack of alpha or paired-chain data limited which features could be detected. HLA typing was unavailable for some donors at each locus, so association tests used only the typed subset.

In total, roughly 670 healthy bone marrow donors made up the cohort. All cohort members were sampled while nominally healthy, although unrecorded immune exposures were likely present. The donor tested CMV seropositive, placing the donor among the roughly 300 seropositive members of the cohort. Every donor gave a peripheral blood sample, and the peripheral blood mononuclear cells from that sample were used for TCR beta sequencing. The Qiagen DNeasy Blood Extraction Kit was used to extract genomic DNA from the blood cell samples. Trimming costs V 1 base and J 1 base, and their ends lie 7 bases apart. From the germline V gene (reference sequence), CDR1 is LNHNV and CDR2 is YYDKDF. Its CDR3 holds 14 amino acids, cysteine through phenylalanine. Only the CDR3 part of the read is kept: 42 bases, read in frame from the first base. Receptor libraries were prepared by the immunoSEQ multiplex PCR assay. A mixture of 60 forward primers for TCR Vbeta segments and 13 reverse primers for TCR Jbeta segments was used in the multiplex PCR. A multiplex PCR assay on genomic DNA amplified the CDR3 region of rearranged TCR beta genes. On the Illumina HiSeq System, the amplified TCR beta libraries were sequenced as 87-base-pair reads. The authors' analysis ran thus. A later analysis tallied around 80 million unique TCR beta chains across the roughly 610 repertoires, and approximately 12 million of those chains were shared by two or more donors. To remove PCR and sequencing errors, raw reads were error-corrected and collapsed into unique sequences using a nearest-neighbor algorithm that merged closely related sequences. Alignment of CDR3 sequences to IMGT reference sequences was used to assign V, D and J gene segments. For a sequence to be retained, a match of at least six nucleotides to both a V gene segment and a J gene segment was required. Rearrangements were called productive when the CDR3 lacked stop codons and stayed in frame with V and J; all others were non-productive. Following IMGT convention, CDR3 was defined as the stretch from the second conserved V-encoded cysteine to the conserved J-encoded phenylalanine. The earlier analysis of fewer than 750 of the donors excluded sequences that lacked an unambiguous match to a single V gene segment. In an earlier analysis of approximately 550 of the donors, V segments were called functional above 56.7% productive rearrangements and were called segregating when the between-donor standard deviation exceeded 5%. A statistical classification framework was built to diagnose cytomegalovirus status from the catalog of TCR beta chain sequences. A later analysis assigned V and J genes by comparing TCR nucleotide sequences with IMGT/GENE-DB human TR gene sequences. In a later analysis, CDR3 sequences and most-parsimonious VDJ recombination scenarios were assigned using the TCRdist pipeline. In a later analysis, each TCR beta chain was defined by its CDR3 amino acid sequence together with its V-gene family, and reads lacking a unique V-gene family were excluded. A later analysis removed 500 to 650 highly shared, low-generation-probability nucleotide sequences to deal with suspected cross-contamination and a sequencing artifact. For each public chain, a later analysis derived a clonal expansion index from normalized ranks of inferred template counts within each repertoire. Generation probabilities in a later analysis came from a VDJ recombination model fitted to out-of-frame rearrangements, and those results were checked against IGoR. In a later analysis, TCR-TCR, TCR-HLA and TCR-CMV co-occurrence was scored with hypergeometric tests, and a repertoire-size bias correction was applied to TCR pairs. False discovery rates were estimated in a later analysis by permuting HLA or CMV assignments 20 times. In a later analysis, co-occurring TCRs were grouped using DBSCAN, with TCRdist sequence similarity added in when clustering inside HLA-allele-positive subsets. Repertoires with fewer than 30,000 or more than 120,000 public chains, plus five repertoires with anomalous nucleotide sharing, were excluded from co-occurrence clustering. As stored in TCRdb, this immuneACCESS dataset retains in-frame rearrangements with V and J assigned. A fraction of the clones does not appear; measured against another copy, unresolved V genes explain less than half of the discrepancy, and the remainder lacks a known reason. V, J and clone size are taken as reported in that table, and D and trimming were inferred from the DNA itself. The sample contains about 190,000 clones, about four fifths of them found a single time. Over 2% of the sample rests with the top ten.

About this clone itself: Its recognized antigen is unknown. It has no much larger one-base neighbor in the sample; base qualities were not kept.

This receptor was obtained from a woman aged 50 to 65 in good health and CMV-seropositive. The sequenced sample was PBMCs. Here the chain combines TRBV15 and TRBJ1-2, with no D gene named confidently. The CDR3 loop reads CATSRGGVNYGYTF. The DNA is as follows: TGTGCCACCAGCAGAGGGGGAGTTAACTATGGCTACACCTTC. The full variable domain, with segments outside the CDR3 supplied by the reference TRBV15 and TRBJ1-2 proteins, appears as DAMVIQNPRYQVTQFGKPVTLSCSQTLNHNVMYWYQQKSSQAPKLLFHYYDKDFNNEADTPDNFQSRRPNTSFCFLDIRSPGLGDTAMYLCATSRGGVNYGYTFGSGTRLTVV.